This T cell receptor beta chain was retrieved from a study of shared clonotypes between healthy human individuals. General study points: Sampling involved blood alone; tissue repertoires likely differ.

The V gene end was trimmed by 1 base and the J gene end by 2 bases; junction bases not matched to a gene: 12. The CDR3 loop spans 19 amino acids. The germline V gene has CDR1 LGHNA and CDR2 YNFKEQ. For this clone: Its antigen is not identified.

The assay was immunoSEQ multiplex PCR, and TCRdb's table has in-frame clones only and misses some. The repertoire has 1,100,000 or so clones, around 78% of them found once; the top ten carry more than 0.5%. Sample: memory CD4+ T cells from PBMCs. Subset described: CD45RA-negative fraction. V is TRBV4-2 and J is TRBJ2-3, with 10 positions matching TRBD1. This TCR derives from a young man in good health. Some clones in this sample may be carry-over from other donors' samples. In DNA, the CDR3 is TGTGCCAGCAGCCAAGGTTTATCCTGGGACAGGGGATTCACAGATACGCAGTATTTT. It translates to CASSQGLSWDRGFTDTQYF.